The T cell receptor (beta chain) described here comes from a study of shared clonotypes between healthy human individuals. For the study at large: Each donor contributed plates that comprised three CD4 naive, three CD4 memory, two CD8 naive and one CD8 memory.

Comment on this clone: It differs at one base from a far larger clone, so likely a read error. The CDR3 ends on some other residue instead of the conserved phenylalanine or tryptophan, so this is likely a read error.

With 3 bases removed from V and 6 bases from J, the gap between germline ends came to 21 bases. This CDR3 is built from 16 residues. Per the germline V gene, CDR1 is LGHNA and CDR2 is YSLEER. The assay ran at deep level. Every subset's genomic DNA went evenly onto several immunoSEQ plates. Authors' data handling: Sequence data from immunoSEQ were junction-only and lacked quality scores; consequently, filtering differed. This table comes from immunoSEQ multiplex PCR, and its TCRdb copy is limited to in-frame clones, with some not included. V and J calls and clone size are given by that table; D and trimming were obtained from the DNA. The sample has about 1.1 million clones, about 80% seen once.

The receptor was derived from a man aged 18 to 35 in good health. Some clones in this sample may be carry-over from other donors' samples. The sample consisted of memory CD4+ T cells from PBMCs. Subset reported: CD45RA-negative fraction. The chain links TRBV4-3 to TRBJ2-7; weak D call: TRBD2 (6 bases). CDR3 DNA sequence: TGCGCCAGCAGCCAGGGATTATCGGGACTCCGGGCCGAGCAGTACTCC. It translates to CASSQGLSGLRAEQYS.